This TCR beta chain was recovered during a study of T cells after yellow fever vaccination. After removal of 3 bases from V and 6 bases from J, the junction contained 5 bases not matched to a gene. Germline V lookup: CDR1 DFQATT, CDR2 SNEGSKA (reference sequence). This CDR3 region has 14 residues. TCRdb analysed the 5' RACE reads with MiXCR anew, one entry per CDR3 protein. The data contain roughly 500,000 distinct CDR3 sequences, roughly a fifth of them singletons. This clonotype was counted only a few times. The rearrangement uses TRBV20-1 and TRBJ2-2; 9 bases are a match to TRBD2. Here the sequenced sample was PBMCs, taken 15 days after the yellow fever booster vaccination. This clonotype was obtained from a man aged 30 to 45 who received the YFV17D yellow fever vaccine. The CDR3 nucleotides are TGCAGTGCTAGGGCGGGGGGGGCACCCGGGGAGCTGTTTTTT. Translating it yields CSARAGGAPGELFF.